A single sample gave rise to the 23 T cell receptor beta chains below, sequenced in a study of neurological immune-mediated disorders. Each CDR3 protein gets one entry after TCRdb re-called the 5' RACE reads with MiXCR. The table has about 20,000 distinct CDR3 sequences, roughly 2.7% seen once. Sequencing was performed on PBMCs. These TCRs come from a woman aged 18-29 years with multiple sclerosis.

This clonotype was counted between two and nine times. The chain joins TRBV11-2 to TRBJ2-1; D gene unclear. Between the trimmed V and J ends, which lost 1 base and 4 bases, there was a span of 8 bases. Germline assignment: CDR1 SGHAT and CDR2 FQNNGV. There are 14 residues in the CDR3. The chain's CDR3 is CASSLGTAYNEQFF. The CDR3 nucleotides are TGTGCCAGCAGCTTAGGGACCGCGTACAATGAGCAGTTCTTC.

This clonotype was recorded at least ten times. This chain links TRBV20-1 with TRBJ2-3, with D perhaps assigned TRBD1 or TRBD2 (5 bases each). Germline V gives CDR1 DFQATT, CDR2 SNEGSKA (reference sequence). The CDR3 is 12 amino acids. The CDR3 sequence: CSIEGSTDTQYF. The CDR3 region has the DNA TGCAGCATAGAGGGGAGCACAGATACGCAGTATTTT.

Many counts were recorded for this clonotype. The rearrangement links TRBV7-3 to TRBJ2-2, with 10 bases that match TRBD1. CDR1 is SGHTA, CDR2 FQGTGA, per germline. V lost 6 bases to trimming and J lost 6 bases; unmatched junction nucleotides: 7. This CDR3 contains 15 residues. CDR3 residues: CASSPDRGIAGELFF. The CDR3 nucleotides are TGTGCCAGCAGTCCGGACAGGGGGATCGCCGGGGAGCTGTTTTTT.

This clonotype has at least ten counts. The chain uses TRBV24-1 and TRBJ2-2, with a possible D match to TRBD2 (6 bases). V dropped 9 bases and J dropped 1 base, with 14 bases sitting between them. The length of the CDR3 is 15 residues. In germline, CDR1 is KGHDR, CDR2 SFDVKD. CDR3 residues: CATRPGGRNTGELFF. For the CDR3, the DNA is TGTGCCACCCGCCCCGGGGGACGGAACACCGGGGAGCTGTTTTTT.

This clonotype was recorded many times. CDR3 nucleotides: TGTGCCAGCAGCTTAGGTCCAAGCAACCTGAACACTGAAGCTTTCTTT. This gives the protein CASSLGPSNLNTEAFF. The chain carries TRBV7-9 and TRBJ1-1; D is undetermined. Trimming took off 1 base at V and 0 bases at J, with 12 bases between the two ends. The CDR3 is 16 residues long. The germline V gene has CDR1 SEHNR and CDR2 FQNEAQ (reference sequence).

The sample holds many counts of this clonotype. The V gene is TRBV28, the J gene TRBJ1-2; no reliable D call. Trimming cost V 5 bases and J 5 bases, with 9 bases left between them. The CDR3 covers 12 residues. The germline gives CDR1 MDHEN, CDR2 SYDVKM. The CDR3 loop is CASSRGLYGYTF. The CDR3 nucleotides are TGTGCCAGCAGTCGTGGACTATATGGCTACACCTTC.

In this sample, this clonotype turned up many times. This rearrangement joins TRBV6-5 to TRBJ1-1; perhaps TRBD1 as D (5 bases). Germline CDR1 is MNHEY and CDR2 is SVGAGI. The germline V and J ends were trimmed by 4 bases and 1 base, with 13 bases remaining between them. The CDR3 covers 15 residues. The CDR3 reads CASSSTATGNTEAFF. CDR3 sequence (DNA): TGTGCCAGCAGTTCCACGGCTACAGGGAACACTGAAGCTTTCTTT.

This clonotype was seen many times. The rearrangement links TRBV27 to TRBJ2-5, with D possibly being TRBD1 (6 bases). From germline, CDR1 is MNHEY and CDR2 SMNVEV (reference sequence). The CDR3 has 13 residues. With 2 bases removed from V and 6 bases from J, the gap between germline ends came to 10 bases. The CDR3 protein is CASSLRGLKTQYF. The CDR3 DNA reads TGTGCCAGCAGTTTAAGGGGGTTGAAGACCCAGTACTTC.

This clonotype was seen many times. The V call is TRBV20-1, the J call TRBJ1-2, with TRBD1 identical over 8 bases. CDR3 length: 15 amino acids. J was trimmed by 2 bases and V by 0 bases; bases with no gene match: 5. Germline V gives CDR1 DFQATT, CDR2 SNEGSKA (reference sequence). DNA of the CDR3: TGCAGTGCTAGAGATCGTAGGACAGGGAACTATGGCTACACCTTC. It specifies CSARDRRTGNYGYTF.

This clonotype came up many times. The CDR3 DNA reads TGTGCCAGCCGAACCGGGAGGAAGACCCAGTACTTC. Protein: CASRTGRKTQYF. This rearrangement joins TRBV27 to TRBJ2-5, with 7 bases aligning to TRBD2. The CDR3 covers 12 residues. J was trimmed by 6 bases and V by 8 bases; bases with no gene match: 6. Germline V gene data show CDR1 as MNHEY and CDR2 as SMNVEV (reference sequence).

This clonotype was seen at least ten times. The chain has TRBV20-1 and TRBJ1-1; possibly TRBD1 for D (5 bases). The germline gives CDR1 DFQATT, CDR2 SNEGSKA (reference sequence). This CDR3 is built from 14 residues. V dropped 6 bases and J dropped 5 bases, with 19 bases sitting between them. This CDR3 is CSAHEGLVYTEAFF. The CDR3 region has the DNA TGCAGTGCCCATGAGGGGTTGGTATATACTGAAGCTTTCTTT.

This clonotype occurred many times. The chain employs TRBV20-1 and TRBJ2-3; 8 bases line up with TRBD2. CDR1 is DFQATT, CDR2 SNEGSKA, per germline (reference sequence). With 5 bases clipped from V and 4 bases from J, the junction kept 8 bases outside the gene matches. The CDR3 is made up of 14 amino acids. For the CDR3, the DNA is TGCAGTGCTTCCCGGGTCGGGGGGGCAGATACGCAGTATTTT. It is translated as CSASRVGGADTQYF.

The table lists this clonotype with a few counts. V and J are TRBV20-1 and TRBJ2-2; 12 bases align to TRBD2. Germline V gives CDR1 DFQATT, CDR2 SNEGSKA (reference sequence). Trimming cost V 3 bases and J 4 bases; bases outside gene matches: 0. The CDR3 consists of 14 residues. CDR3 nucleotide sequence: TGCAGTGCTAGGACTAGCGGGAGCACCGGGGAGCTGTTTTTT. Translating gives CSARTSGSTGELFF.

The sample holds many counts of this clonotype. The chain carries TRBV2 and TRBJ1-1; a possible D gene is TRBD1 (5 bases). The germline V gene encodes CDR1 SNHLY and CDR2 FYNNEI. The CDR3 has 12 amino acids. V lost 3 bases and J 5 bases, leaving 7 bases between the germline ends. CDR3 coding DNA: TGTGCCAGCAGTGAGCAGGGAACTGAAGCTTTCTTT. This codes for CASSEQGTEAFF.

This clonotype was detected ten times or more. The chain links TRBV12-3 or TRBV12-4 to TRBJ1-2; no reliable D call. Trimming stripped 3 bases from V and 6 bases from J, with 5 bases between. The CDR3 runs to 11 residues. CDR3 bases: TGTGCCAGCAGTTTCCAGGATGGCTACACCTTC. Protein: CASSFQDGYTF.

This clonotype was counted ten times or more. This chain links TRBV10-3 with TRBJ1-2, with D tentatively TRBD1 (5 bases). The CDR3 runs to 12 residues. V lost 8 bases and J lost 7, with 14 bases in between. Per germline, CDR1 ENHRY and CDR2 SYGVKD. The CDR3 loop is CAIDSSGRGYTF. DNA for the CDR3: TGTGCCATCGACTCTTCGGGACGTGGCTACACCTTC.

In its sample, this clonotype was seen many times. This chain connects TRBV7-2 to TRBJ1-5; a possible D gene is TRBD1 (6 bases). V gave up 4 bases and J gave up 6 bases, with 13 bases separating them. Germline loops: CDR1 SGHTA, CDR2 FQGNSA. The length of the CDR3 is 14 residues. The CDR3 sequence: CASSSTGFRQPQHF. The CDR3, as DNA: TGTGCCAGCAGCTCAACAGGGTTTCGTCAGCCCCAGCATTTT.

This clonotype was seen many times. V is TRBV15 and J is TRBJ2-3; D gene uncertain. Looked up from germline, CDR1 is LNHNV and CDR2 is YYDKDF (reference sequence). Trimming left V 2 bases short and J 2 bases short, with 8 bases between. CDR3 size: 14 residues. In DNA form, the CDR3 reads TGTGCCACCAGCAGAAAGGTGGTCACAGATACGCAGTATTTT. It specifies CATSRKVVTDTQYF.

This clonotype is medium-sized by share. This chain links TRBV3-1 with TRBJ2-6, with D possibly TRBD2 on 6 matching bases. CDR3 length: 18 amino acids. The germline CDR1 and CDR2 sequences are LGHDT and YNNKEL (reference sequence). V was pared by 4 bases and J by 0 bases, with 16 bases between. The CDR3 nucleotides are TGTGCCAGCAGCCGGGGGGACCTTCGACACTCTGGGGCCAACGTCCTGACTTTC. Amino acids: CASSRGDLRHSGANVLTF.

This clonotype was seen at least ten times. In DNA, the CDR3 is TGTGCCAGCAGTGACGGGTCGGGGACTGAAGCTTTCTTT. Translated, it gives CASSDGSGTEAFF. The chain is built from TRBV6-4 and TRBJ1-1; D is undetermined. With 2 bases removed from V and 5 bases from J, the gap between germline ends came to 9 bases. Per the germline V gene, CDR1 is MRHNA and CDR2 is SNTAGT. CDR3 length: 13 amino acids.

The sample holds many counts of this clonotype. The V and J genes are TRBV20-1 and TRBJ1-3; D remains unclear. Germline-derived CDR1 and CDR2 are DFQATT and SNEGSKA (reference sequence). The V gene lost 1 base and the J gene lost 2 bases, with 6 bases spanning the gap. The CDR3 has 13 amino acids. The CDR3 sequence: CSARVDPGNTIYF. CDR3 sequence (DNA): TGCAGTGCTAGAGTAGACCCTGGAAACACCATATATTTT.

This clonotype has at least ten counts. The chain links TRBV11-2 to TRBJ2-3; 8 bases align to TRBD1. The length of the CDR3 is 15 residues. Germline loops: CDR1 SGHAT, CDR2 FQNNGV. Trimming cost V 5 bases and J 0 bases; bases outside gene matches: 4. The CDR3 DNA reads as TGTGCCAGCAGCCGAGGGGACAGGAGCACAGATACGCAGTATTTT. Translation gives CASSRGDRSTDTQYF.

Many counts were recorded for this clonotype. This chain joins TRBV7-9 and TRBJ2-5; tentatively, D is TRBD1 or TRBD2 (5 bases each). The CDR3 totals 15 residues. Germline V CDR1 and CDR2: SEHNR, FQNEAQ (reference sequence). Trimming stripped 3 bases from V and 3 bases from J, with 14 bases between. The CDR3 DNA reads TGTGCCAGCAGCTTGAGGGGAAGGGTAAAAGAGACCCAGTACTTC. Amino acids: CASSLRGRVKETQYF.